This T cell receptor (beta chain) was profiled in a study of blood T cell repertoires in COVID-19. The overall study: Acute-phase and convalescent COVID-19 samples originated in the United States, Italy and Spain.

Sequencing was performed with immunoSEQ multiplex PCR; in TCRdb, only in-frame clones are kept and a portion is missing. In the table there are 150,000 to 200,000 clones, 86% of which are singletons. The germline CDR1 and CDR2 sequences are DFQATT and SNEGSKA (reference sequence). V lost 8 bases and J 10 bases, leaving 14 bases between the germline ends. The CDR3 is 10 residues long. This TCR derives from a man between 18 and 29 years old with acute or convalescent COVID-19. V gene TRBV20-1 combines with J gene TRBJ2-5; perhaps TRBD2 as D (5 bases). Sequenced input: peripheral blood. CDR3 in amino acids: CSSGQRIQYF. CDR3 in DNA: TGCAGTTCCGGGCAGCGGATCCAGTACTTC.